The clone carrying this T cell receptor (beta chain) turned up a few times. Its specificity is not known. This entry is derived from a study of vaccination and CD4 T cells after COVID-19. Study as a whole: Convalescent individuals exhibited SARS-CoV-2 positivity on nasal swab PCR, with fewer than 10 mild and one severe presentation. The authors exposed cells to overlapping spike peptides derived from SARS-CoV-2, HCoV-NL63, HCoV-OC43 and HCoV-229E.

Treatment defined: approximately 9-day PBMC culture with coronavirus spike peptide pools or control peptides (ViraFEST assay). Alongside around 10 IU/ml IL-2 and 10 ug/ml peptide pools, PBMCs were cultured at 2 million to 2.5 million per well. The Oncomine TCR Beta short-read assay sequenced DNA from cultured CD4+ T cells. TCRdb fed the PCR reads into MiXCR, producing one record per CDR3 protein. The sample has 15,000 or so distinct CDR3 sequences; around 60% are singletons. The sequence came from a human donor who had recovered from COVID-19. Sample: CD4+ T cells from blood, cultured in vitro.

CDR3 sequence reads: CASSESDIGGTDTQYF. In DNA form, the CDR3 reads TGCGCCAGCAGTGAGTCTGATATAGGGGGCACAGATACGCAGTATTTT. The gene calls are TRBV10-1 and TRBJ2-3, with a weak D call TRBD1 (5 bases). This CDR3 is built from 16 residues. With 0 bases removed from V and 1 base from J, the gap between germline ends came to 11 bases. Per the germline V gene, CDR1 is WNHNN and CDR2 is SYGVQD (reference sequence).